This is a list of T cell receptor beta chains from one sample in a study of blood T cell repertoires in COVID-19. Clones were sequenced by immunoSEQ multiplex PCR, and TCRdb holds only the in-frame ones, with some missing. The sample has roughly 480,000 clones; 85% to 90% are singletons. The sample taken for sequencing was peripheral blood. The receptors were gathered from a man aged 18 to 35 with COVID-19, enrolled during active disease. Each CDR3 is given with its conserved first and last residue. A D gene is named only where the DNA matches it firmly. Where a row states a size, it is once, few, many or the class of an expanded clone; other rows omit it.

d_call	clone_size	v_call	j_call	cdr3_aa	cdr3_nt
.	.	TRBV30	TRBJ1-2	CAWSVTGSDGYTF	TGTGCCTGGAGTGTAACAGGGTCGGATGGCTACACCTTC
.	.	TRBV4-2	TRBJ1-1	CASSQDEGDFTEAFF	TGTGCCAGCAGCCAAGATGAGGGTGATTTCACTGAAGCTTTCTTT
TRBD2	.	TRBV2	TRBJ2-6	CASSAPRTSGTYLSGANVLTF	TGTGCCAGCAGTGCCCCCCGGACTAGCGGGACCTACCTCTCTGGGGCCAACGTCCTGACTTTC
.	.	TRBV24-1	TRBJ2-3	CATSASGRQGTDTQYF	TGTGCCACCAGTGCCTCGGGGAGGCAGGGCACAGATACGCAGTATTTT
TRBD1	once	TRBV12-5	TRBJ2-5	CASGFGAGGGETQYF	TGTGCTAGTGGTTTTGGCGCAGGGGGCGGTGAGACCCAGTACTTC
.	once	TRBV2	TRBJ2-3	CASTAGGPPEYF	TGTGCCAGCACTGCCGGCGGGCCCCCAGAGTATTTT
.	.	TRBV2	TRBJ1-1	CASIKRELSNTEAFF	TGTGCCAGCATCAAAAGAGAACTTTCAAACACTGAAGCTTTCTTT
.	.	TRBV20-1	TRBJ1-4	CSASVAGAYEKLFF	TGCAGTGCTAGTGTTGCAGGTGCTTATGAAAAACTGTTTTTT
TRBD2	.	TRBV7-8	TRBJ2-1	CASSATSGYYNEQFF	TGTGCCAGCAGCGCCACTAGCGGTTACTACAATGAGCAGTTCTTC
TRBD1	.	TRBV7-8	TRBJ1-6	CASSRARDRANSPLHF	TGTGCCAGCAGCCGAGCCCGGGACAGGGCGAATTCACCCCTCCACTTT
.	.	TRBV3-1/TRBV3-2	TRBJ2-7	CASSQLDSSYEQYF	TGTGCCAGCAGCCAACTCGACAGCTCCTACGAGCAGTACTTC
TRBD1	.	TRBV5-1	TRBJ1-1	CASTTGTGISTEAFF	TGCGCCAGCACTACCGGGACAGGGATTTCCACTGAAGCTTTCTTT
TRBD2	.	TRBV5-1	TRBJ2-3	CASSLIGSGDSTDTQYF	TGCGCCAGCAGCTTGATCGGTAGCGGGGATAGCACAGATACGCAGTATTTT
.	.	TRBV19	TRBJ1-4	CASSIPGPEKLFF	TGTGCCAGTAGTATCCCAGGCCCAGAAAAACTGTTTTTT
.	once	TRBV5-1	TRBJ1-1	CASSQGHQGGRDSEAFF	TGCGCCAGCAGCCAAGGCCACCAGGGAGGGAGAGATTCTGAAGCTTTCTTT
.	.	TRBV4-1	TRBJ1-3	CASSQRVGGVSSGNTIYF	TGCGCCAGCAGCCAAAGAGTGGGAGGGGTGAGCTCTGGAAACACCATATATTTT
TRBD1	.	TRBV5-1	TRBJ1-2	CASSLRTGGSGYTF	TGCGCCAGCAGCCTTAGGACAGGGGGCTCTGGCTACACCTTC
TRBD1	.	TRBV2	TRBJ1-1	CASRPQGAAEAFF	TGTGCCAGCAGACCACAGGGGGCGGCTGAAGCTTTCTTT
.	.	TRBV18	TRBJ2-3	CASSPPHRSTDTQYF	TGTGCCAGCTCACCACCGCACAGAAGCACAGATACGCAGTATTTT
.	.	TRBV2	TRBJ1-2	CASSEVIGTGYGYTF	TGTGCCAGCAGTGAAGTTATTGGAACGGGCTATGGCTACACCTTC
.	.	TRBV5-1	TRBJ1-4	CASTTRDSSFEKLFF	TGCGCCAGCACTACCCGGGACTCCAGCTTTGAAAAACTGTTTTTT
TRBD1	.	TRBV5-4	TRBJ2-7	CASSLEGTGEYEQYF	TGTGCCAGCAGCTTGGAGGGGACAGGGGAGTACGAGCAGTACTTC
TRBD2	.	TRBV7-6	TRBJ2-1	CASSLMRGSSYNEQFF	TGTGCCAGCAGCTTAATGCGGGGGAGCTCCTACAATGAGCAGTTCTTC
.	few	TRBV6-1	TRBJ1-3	CASSESPDSSGNTIYF	TGTGCCAGCAGTGAAAGCCCGGACAGTTCTGGAAACACCATATATTTT
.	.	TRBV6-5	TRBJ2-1	CASSPFEYTWEQFF	TGTGCCAGCAGCCCCTTTGAATATACTTGGGAGCAGTTCTTC
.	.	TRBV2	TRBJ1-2	CASNYDRRNGYTF	TGTGCCAGCAACTACGACAGGAGGAATGGCTACACCTTC
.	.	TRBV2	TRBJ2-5	CASSDGRQETQYF	TGTGCCAGCAGTGATGGCAGGCAAGAGACCCAGTACTTC
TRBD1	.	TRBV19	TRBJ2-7	CASSQIGTGIYEQYF	TGTGCCAGTAGCCAGATAGGGACAGGGATCTACGAGCAGTACTTC
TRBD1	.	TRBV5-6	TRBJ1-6	CASSLRQGNSPLHF	TGTGCCAGCAGCCTCCGACAGGGGAATTCACCCCTCCACTTT
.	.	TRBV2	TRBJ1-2	CASSDRSRGSYGYTF	TGTGCCAGCAGTGACCGCTCCCGGGGTTCCTATGGCTACACCTTC
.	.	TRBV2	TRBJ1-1	CASSAETYGTEAFF	TGTGCCAGCAGCGCCGAGACCTACGGGACTGAAGCTTTCTTT
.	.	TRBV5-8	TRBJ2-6	CAKPRTVGANVLTF	TGTGCCAAGCCCCGGACAGTTGGGGCCAACGTCCTGACTTTC
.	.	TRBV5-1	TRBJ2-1	CASSSTAGSSYNEQFF	TGCGCCAGCAGCTCCACCGCCGGGAGCTCCTACAATGAGCAGTTCTTC
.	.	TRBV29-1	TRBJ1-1	CSVVRTDEAFF	TGCAGCGTTGTGCGGACAGATGAAGCTTTCTTT
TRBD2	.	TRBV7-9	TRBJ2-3	CASSDTSGHTDTQYF	TGTGCCAGCAGCGATACTAGCGGTCACACAGATACGCAGTATTTT
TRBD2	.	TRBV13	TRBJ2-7	CASSNGLAYEQYF	TGTGCCAGCAGCAATGGACTAGCCTACGAGCAGTACTTC
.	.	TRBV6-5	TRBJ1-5	CASSSGGTNQPQHF	TGTGCCAGCAGTTCGGGGGGAACCAATCAGCCCCAGCATTTT
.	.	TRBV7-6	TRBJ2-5	CASSRTTGAQETQYF	TGTGCCAGCAGCCGGACGACAGGTGCGCAAGAGACCCAGTACTTC
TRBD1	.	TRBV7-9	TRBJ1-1	CASSNRQGMNTEAFF	TGTGCCAGCAGCAACCGACAGGGCATGAACACTGAAGCTTTCTTT
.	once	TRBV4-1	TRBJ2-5	CASSQGLSETQYF	TGCGCCAGCAGCCAAGGGCTTTCGGAGACCCAGTACTTC
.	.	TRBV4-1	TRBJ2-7	CASSQDNTGYDEQYF	TGCGCCAGCAGCCAAGACAATACAGGGTACGACGAGCAGTACTTC
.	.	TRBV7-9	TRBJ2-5	CASSLGLAPETQYF	TGTGCCAGCAGCTTAGGGCTAGCGCCAGAGACCCAGTACTTC
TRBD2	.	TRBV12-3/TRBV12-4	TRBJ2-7	CASSFGGYEQYF	TGTGCCAGCAGTTTCGGGGGGTACGAGCAGTACTTC
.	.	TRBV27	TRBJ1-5	CASSSTGSGNQPQHF	TGTGCCAGCAGTTCTACAGGGAGTGGCAATCAGCCCCAGCATTTT
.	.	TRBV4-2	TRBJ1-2	CASSQDYTGNYGYTF	TGTGCCAGCAGCCAAGATTATACAGGGAACTATGGCTACACCTTC
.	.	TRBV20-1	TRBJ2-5	CSATGRETQYF	TGCAGTGCGACAGGTCGAGAGACCCAGTACTTC